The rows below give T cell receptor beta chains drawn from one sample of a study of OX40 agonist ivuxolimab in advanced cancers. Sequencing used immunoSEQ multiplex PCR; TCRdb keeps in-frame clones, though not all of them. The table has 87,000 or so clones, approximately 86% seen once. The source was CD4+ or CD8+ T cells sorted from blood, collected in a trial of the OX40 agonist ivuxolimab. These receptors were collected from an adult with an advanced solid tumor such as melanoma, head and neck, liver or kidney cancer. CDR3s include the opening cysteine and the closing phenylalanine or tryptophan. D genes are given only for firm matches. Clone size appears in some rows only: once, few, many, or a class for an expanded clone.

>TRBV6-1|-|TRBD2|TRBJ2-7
CASSRGGEQYF
TGTGCCAGCAGCCGGGGGGGGGAGCAGTACTTC
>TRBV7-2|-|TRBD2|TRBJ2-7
CASKLAGGFAEQYF
TGTGCCAGCAAACTAGCGGGAGGATTTGCCGAGCAGTACTTC
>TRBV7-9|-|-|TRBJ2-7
CASSWTNRPEQYF
TGTGCCAGCAGCTGGACAAATAGGCCTGAGCAGTACTTC
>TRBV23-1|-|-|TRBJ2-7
CASSQSIGYEQYF
TGCGCCAGCAGTCAATCGATCGGGTACGAGCAGTACTTC
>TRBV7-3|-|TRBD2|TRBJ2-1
CASSSELAGPNEQFF
TGTGCCAGCAGCTCCGAACTAGCGGGTCCCAATGAGCAGTTCTTC
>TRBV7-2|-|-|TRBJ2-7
CASSYQTLGTYEQYF
TGTGCCAGCAGCTACCAAACACTCGGCACCTACGAGCAGTACTTC
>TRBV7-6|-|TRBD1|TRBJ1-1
CASSLGDRDGAFF
TGTGCCAGCAGCCTAGGGGACAGGGACGGAGCTTTCTTT
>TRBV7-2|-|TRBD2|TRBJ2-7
CASSLASGSSYEQYF
TGTGCCAGCAGCTTAGCTAGCGGGAGCTCCTACGAGCAGTACTTC
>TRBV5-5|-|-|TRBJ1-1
CASSPYSVNTEAFF
TGTGCCAGCAGCCCATATTCAGTGAACACTGAAGCTTTCTTT
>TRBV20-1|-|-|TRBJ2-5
CSASDQETQYF
TGCAGTGCTAGTGACCAAGAGACCCAGTACTTC
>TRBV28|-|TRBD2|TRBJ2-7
CASSQAGVSYEQYF
TGTGCCAGCAGTCAAGCGGGAGTCTCCTACGAGCAGTACTTC
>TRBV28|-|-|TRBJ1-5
CASSPRALNIQPQHF
TGTGCCAGCAGTCCGCGGGCACTTAATATCCAGCCCCAGCATTTT
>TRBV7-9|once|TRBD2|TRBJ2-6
CASSGPAGARGANVLTF
TGTGCCAGCAGTGGACCAGCGGGGGCGCGTGGGGCCAACGTCCTGACTTTC
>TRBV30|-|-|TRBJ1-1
CAYRDTGNTEAFF
TGTGCCTATAGGGACACTGGAAACACTGAAGCTTTCTTT
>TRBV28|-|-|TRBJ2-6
CASSLGYSGANVLTF
TGTGCCAGCAGTTTAGGGTACTCTGGGGCCAACGTCCTGACTTTC
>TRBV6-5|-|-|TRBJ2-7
CASSYGSLSRVYEQYF
TGTGCCAGCAGTTACGGATCCCTTAGTAGGGTCTACGAGCAGTACTTC
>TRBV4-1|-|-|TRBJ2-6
CASSQGGSGANVLTF
TGCGCCAGCAGCCAAGGAGGGTCTGGGGCCAACGTCCTGACTTTC
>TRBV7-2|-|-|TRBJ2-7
CASSEGREQYF
TGTGCCAGCAGCGAGGGGCGCGAGCAGTACTTC
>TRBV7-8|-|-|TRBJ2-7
CASSLDEGASGSYEQYF
TGTGCCAGCAGCTTAGACGAGGGGGCTAGCGGTTCCTACGAGCAGTACTTC
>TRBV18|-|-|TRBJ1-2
CASSPTEGGVDYGYTF
TGTGCCAGCTCACCAACTGAGGGGGGTGTGGACTATGGCTACACCTTC
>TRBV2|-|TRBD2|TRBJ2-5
CASMGVVAGAYETQYF
TGTGCCAGCATGGGGGTTGTAGCGGGAGCCTACGAGACCCAGTACTTC
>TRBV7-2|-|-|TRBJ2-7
CASSSLASGQYF
TGTGCCAGCAGCTCTCTGGCCAGCGGACAATACTTC
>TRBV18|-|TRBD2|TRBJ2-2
CASSPPTSGGNTGELFF
TGTGCCAGCTCACCCCCTACTAGCGGGGGGAACACCGGGGAGCTGTTTTTT
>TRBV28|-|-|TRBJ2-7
CASKSYNEQYF
TGTGCCAGCAAAAGTTATAACGAGCAGTACTTC
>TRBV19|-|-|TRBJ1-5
CASTVYGVRGRASGYGQPQHF
TGTGCCAGTACTGTATACGGCGTACGTGGCAGGGCGTCAGGTTACGGTCAGCCCCAGCATTTT
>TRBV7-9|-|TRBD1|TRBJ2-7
CASSVGQGGLWEQYF
TGTGCCAGCAGCGTAGGACAGGGCGGGCTCTGGGAGCAGTACTTC
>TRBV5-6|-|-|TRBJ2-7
CASSPQPGHNPYEQYF
TGTGCCAGCAGCCCCCAACCGGGACACAATCCCTACGAGCAGTACTTC
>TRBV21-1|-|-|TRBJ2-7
CASSKVQDLGEQYF
TGTGCCAGCAGCAAGGTCCAGGACTTGGGGGAGCAGTACTTC
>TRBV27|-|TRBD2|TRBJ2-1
CASSRPGLASSEQFF
TGTGCCAGCTCCAGGCCGGGACTAGCTTCCAGTGAGCAGTTCTTC
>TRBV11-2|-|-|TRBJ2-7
CASSLKHEQYF
TGTGCCAGCAGCTTAAAACACGAGCAGTACTTC
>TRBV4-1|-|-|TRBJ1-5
CASSPIQLDSNQPQHF
TGCGCCAGCAGCCCGATACAGCTTGATAGCAATCAGCCCCAGCATTTT
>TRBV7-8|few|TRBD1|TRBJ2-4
CASSQTGGKNIQYF
TGTGCCAGCAGCCAGACAGGGGGCAAAAACATTCAGTACTTC
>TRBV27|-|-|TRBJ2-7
CASGGSGDGEQYF
TGTGCCAGTGGGGGTTCGGGCGATGGCGAGCAGTACTTC
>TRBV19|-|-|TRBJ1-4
CASSIGGALRLNEKLFF
TGTGCCAGTAGTATAGGGGGGGCGCTTAGGTTAAATGAAAAACTGTTTTTT
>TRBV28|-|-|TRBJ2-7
CAVDQYGRAEQYF
TGTGCCGTCGATCAATACGGACGGGCCGAGCAGTACTTC
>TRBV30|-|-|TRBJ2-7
CAWSGGGLSYEQYF
TGTGCCTGGAGTGGGGGCGGGCTCTCCTACGAGCAGTACTTC
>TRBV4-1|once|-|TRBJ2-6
CASSQDRGSGANVLTF
TGCGCCAGCAGCCAAGATAGGGGCTCTGGGGCCAACGTCCTGACTTTC
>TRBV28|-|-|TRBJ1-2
CASSQGHLYGYTF
TGTGCCAGCAGTCAGGGACACCTTTATGGCTACACCTTC
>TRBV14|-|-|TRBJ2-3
CASSQVGGNTQYF
TGTGCCAGCAGCCAAGTAGGCGGGAATACGCAGTATTTT
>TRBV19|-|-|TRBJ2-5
CASSNTETQYF
TGTGCCAGTAGCAACACAGAGACCCAGTACTTC